This entry concerns a single T cell receptor (beta chain). The table came from immunoSEQ multiplex PCR; TCRdb's copy has only in-frame clones and leaves some out. This table holds some 91,000 clones, 60% to 85% found once. This record comes from a study of blood T cell repertoires in COVID-19. For the study at large: T cells, B-cell-depleted T cells, or PBMCs provided the cDNA or gDNA that served as material.

This CDR3 is 13 amino acids long. Deletions cut 6 bases from V and 3 bases from J, with 12 bases between. Germline V CDR1 and CDR2: SQVTM, ANQGSEA. V usage is TRBV29-1 and J usage is TRBJ1-5, with D uncertain. Sequencing was done on a sample of peripheral blood. The sequence was collected from a man aged 70-80 years with acute or convalescent COVID-19. The CDR3 bases are TGCAGCGTCGCACCAGAAGTCAATCAGCCCCAGCATTTT. As protein: CSVAPEVNQPQHF.